This TCR beta chain was sequenced in a study of cytotoxic CD8 clonotypes in ibrutinib-treated CLL. Study at large: Outcomes included around 25 partial and 2 complete responses; after median roughly 66 months, roughly 14 stayed remitted and roughly 12 progressed.

Findings of the study overall: The clonality went up when patients responded to ibrutinib and dropped back toward baseline at progression. Higher circulating CD8+ T-cell counts strongly accompanied higher baseline clonality, above age-matched healthy donors.

V lost 2 bases to trimming and J lost 6 bases, with 10 bases between them. The V gene's germline CDR1 is MNHEY and CDR2 SVGAGI. CDR3 length equals 14 residues. Comments on this clone: What it binds is not known.

Produced via immunoSEQ multiplex PCR; TCRdb's table is partial and in-frame only. The sample has around 310,000 clones, almost 80% seen once; the top ten hold roughly 6.3%. V usage is TRBV6-5 and J usage is TRBJ2-2; D remains unclear. Sequencing was performed on PBMCs, taken before ibrutinib treatment. This clonotype was obtained from a human donor with chronic lymphocytic leukemia. The CDR3 loop reads CASSYDGRPGELFF. The DNA for the CDR3 is TGTGCCAGCAGTTACGATGGCAGGCCCGGGGAGCTGTTTTTT.